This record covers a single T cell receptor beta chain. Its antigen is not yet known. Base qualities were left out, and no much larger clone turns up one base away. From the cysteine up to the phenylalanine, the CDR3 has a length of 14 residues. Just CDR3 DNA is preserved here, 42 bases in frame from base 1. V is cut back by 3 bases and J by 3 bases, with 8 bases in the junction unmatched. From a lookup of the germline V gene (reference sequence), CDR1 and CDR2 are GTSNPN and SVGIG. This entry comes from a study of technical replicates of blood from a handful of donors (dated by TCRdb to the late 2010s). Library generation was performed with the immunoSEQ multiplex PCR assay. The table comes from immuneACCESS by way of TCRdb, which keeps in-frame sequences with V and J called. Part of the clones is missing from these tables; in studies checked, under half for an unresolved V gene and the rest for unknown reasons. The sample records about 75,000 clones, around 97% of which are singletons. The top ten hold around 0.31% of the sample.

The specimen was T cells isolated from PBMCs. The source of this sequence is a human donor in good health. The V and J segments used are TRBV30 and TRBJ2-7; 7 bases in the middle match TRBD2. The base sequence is TGTGCCTGGAGCCGCGGACGGGACTACTACGAGCAGTACTTC. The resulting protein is CAWSRGRDYYEQYF.